These T cell receptor beta chains were read from a single sample in a study of graft-versus-host responses after intestinal transplantation. Their antigens are not known. The repertoire was sequenced with immunoSEQ multiplex PCR; TCRdb's copy has only in-frame clones and lacks some. The data show about 130,000 clones, roughly nine tenths seen once. Specimen: unstimulated CD4+ T cells sorted from spleen or lymph node cells, collected before intestinal transplant. The receptor source for this set is a human donor who received an intestinal transplant. Both conserved end residues are part of each CDR3. Fields, in order: J gene, D gene, clone size, V gene, CDR3 DNA, CDR3 protein. D genes are given only for firm matches. Some rows mark clone size as missing; the rest say once, few, many or name a class of expanded clone.

TRBJ2-7 . . TRBV7-9 TGTGCCAGCAGCCTGCTGACAGGTAAAGGAAACGAGCAGTACTTC CASSLLTGKGNEQYF
TRBJ2-3 . . TRBV4-2 TGTGCCAGCAGCCAAGGATCGGGCCGCACAGATACGCAGTATTTT CASSQGSGRTDTQYF
TRBJ1-1 . . TRBV7-2 TGTGCCAGCAGGTCACAAGGGAACACTGAAGCTTTCTTT CASRSQGNTEAFF
TRBJ1-2 TRBD1 . TRBV29-1 TGCAGCGCCCTGGACAGGGGATATGGCTACACCTTC CSALDRGYGYTF
TRBJ2-5 TRBD2 . TRBV30 TGTGCCTGCCAGCGGGGGGCCCGGGAGACCCAGTACTTC CACQRGARETQYF
TRBJ1-1 . . TRBV6-5 TGTGCCAGCAGCCTCCCAGGGAACACTGAAGCTTTCTTT CASSLPGNTEAFF
TRBJ1-2 . . TRBV2 TGTGCCAGCAGCGCCGGACAGTCGCAGAACTATGGCTACACCTTC CASSAGQSQNYGYTF
TRBJ2-5 TRBD2 once TRBV13 TGTGCCAGCAGCCCTGGGCGGGGGGGGGACCATTGGAACTTC CASSPGRGGDHWNF
TRBJ1-2 . . TRBV14 TGTGCCAGCAGCCAAGGGGGCCCGAGGGGGACGGCAAACTATGGCTACACCTTC CASSQGGPRGTANYGYTF
TRBJ2-3 . . TRBV7-9 TGTGCCAGCAGCTTAGTACGGGCTGGCGGCACAGATACGCAGTATTTT CASSLVRAGGTDTQYF
TRBJ2-5 . . TRBV4-1 TGCGCCAGCAGCTCCAGGGTGGGAGAGACCCAGTACTTC CASSSRVGETQYF
TRBJ1-2 . once TRBV27 TGTGCCAGCAGTTTTTTGGGCAGGGAGGATGGCTACACCTTC CASSFLGREDGYTF
TRBJ2-7 . . TRBV13 TGTGCCAGCAGCTTAGAACCGACAGGCTCCTACGAGCAGTACTTC CASSLEPTGSYEQYF
TRBJ2-7 . . TRBV18 TGTGCCAGCTCACCGCAGGGGGGGTACGAGCAGTACTTC CASSPQGGYEQYF
TRBJ2-1 . once TRBV6-1 TGTGCCAGCAGTGTAGGATTCAGATCCTGGGGCAGTGAGCAGTTCTTC CASSVGFRSWGSEQFF
TRBJ2-7 . . TRBV6-1 TGTGCCAGCAGCGGACAGATCTACGAGCAGTACTTC CASSGQIYEQYF
TRBJ2-2 . . TRBV18 TGTGCCAGCTCACGAACGAACACCGGGGAGCTGTTTTTT CASSRTNTGELFF
TRBJ2-1 . . TRBV7-2 TGTGCCAGCAGCTTAGAGTCTGCTTCCCGTCTGGACTTACCCGAGTTCTTC CASSLESASRLDLPEFF
TRBJ2-1 . . TRBV9 TGTGCCAGCAGCCCCGGGGGGCCCTCCTACAATGAGCAGTTCTTC CASSPGGPSYNEQFF
TRBJ1-1 . . TRBV4-1 TGCGCCAGCAGCCAAGACAGTGAAGCTTTCTTT CASSQDSEAFF